A single sample gave rise to the 5 T cell receptor beta chains below, sequenced in a study of cytomegalovirus exposure and HLA in healthy donors. Primers included in the PCR were 60 Vbeta and 13 Jbeta primers. The protocol was immunoSEQ multiplex PCR, while the TCRdb copy is restricted to in-frame clones and leaves out a portion. The data contain about 120,000 clones, around 79% of them singletons. The specimen sequenced was PBMCs. Every receptor here comes from a woman aged 30 to 39 in good health and CMV-seronegative.

V and J are TRBV7-2 and TRBJ1-6; D is unresolved. The ends were cut back, 2 bases at V and 4 bases at J, with 9 bases in the middle. The CDR3 runs 15 residues. The germline CDR1 and CDR2 sequences are SGHTA and FQGNSA. CDR3 protein: CASSLSEAYNSPLHF. The CDR3 region has the DNA TGTGCCAGCAGCTTATCAGAGGCTTATAATTCACCCCTCCACTTT.

The chain uses TRBV6-5 and TRBJ2-1, with TRBD2 identical over 7 bases. V lost 4 bases, J lost 4 bases, and 10 bases stayed unmatched. This CDR3 contains 16 residues. Germline-derived CDR1 and CDR2 are MNHEY and SVGAGI. CDR3 nucleotide sequence: TGTGCCAGCAGTTCCCCGGGACTACCAGGGTACAATGAGCAGTTCTTC. It yields the protein CASSSPGLPGYNEQFF.

This rearrangement joins TRBV29-1 to TRBJ2-3, with a tentative D call TRBD1 (6 bases). The V gene's germline CDR1 is SQVTM and CDR2 ANQGSEA. This CDR3 comprises 12 residues. The germline V and J ends were trimmed by 4 bases and 10 bases, with 15 bases remaining between them. The CDR3 coding sequence is TGCAGCGTTGTGGCAGGGGCGGATTCGCAGTATTTT. Residues: CSVVAGADSQYF.

The rearrangement joins TRBV7-8 to TRBJ1-1, with a possible D match to TRBD1 (5 bases). Between the trimmed V and J ends, which lost 4 bases and 9 bases, there was a span of 15 bases. This CDR3 has 13 residues. Germline V gene lookup returns CDR1 SGHVS and CDR2 FQNEAQ. As DNA, the CDR3 is TGTGCCAGCAGCTCCGTAACTAAGGGGAAAGCTTTCTTT. Its translation is CASSSVTKGKAFF. The full variable domain, in which reference TRBV7-8 and TRBJ1-1 provide the parts outside the CDR3, is GAGVSQSPRYKVAKRGQDVALRCDPISGHVSLFWYQQALGQGPEFLTYFQNEAQLDKSGLPSDRFFAERPEGSVSTLKIQRTQQEDSAVYLCASSSVTKGKAFFGQGTRLTVV.

The rearrangement uses TRBV4-1 and TRBJ2-6, with 12 bases matching TRBD1. Germline-derived CDR1 and CDR2 are MGHRA and YSYEKL. The CDR3 has 18 residues. The trim removed 1 base at V and 1 base at J, leaving 2 bases unmatched. This CDR3 reads CASSQAGQGASGANVLTF. CDR3 in DNA: TGCGCCAGCAGCCAAGCGGGACAGGGGGCATCTGGGGCCAACGTCCTGACTTTC.